The rows below give T cell receptor beta chains drawn from one sample of a study of shared clonotypes between healthy human individuals. TCRdb's table, derived via immunoSEQ multiplex PCR, lists solely in-frame clones and lacks some. This table holds approximately 2.1 million clones, 85% to 95% found once. The source material was naive CD4+ T cells from PBMCs. The receptor set was obtained from a young man in good health. Some clones in this sample may be carry-over from other donors' samples. CDR3s include the opening cysteine and the closing phenylalanine or tryptophan. Clone size is not always given. Where it is, it says once, few, many or a class for expanded clones.

clone size	V gene	J gene	CDR3 protein
NA	TRBV30	TRBJ2-3	CAWSGQGTRTDTQYF
once	TRBV11-2	TRBJ2-3	CASSRREGRTDTQYF
NA	TRBV4-3	TRBJ1-5	CASSQEAAGGLKGNQPQHF
NA	TRBV29-1	TRBJ1-2	CSVELDTF
once	TRBV7-9	TRBJ2-1	CASPSGLAGEAYNEQFF
NA	TRBV18	TRBJ2-7	CASSSGQSYEQYF
once	TRBV6-1	TRBJ1-2	CASSMSDGYYGYTF
NA	TRBV19	TRBJ2-1	CASTALMGDGGRYEQFF
NA	TRBV7-9	TRBJ2-1	CASSFSWSSYNEQFF
NA	TRBV10-3	TRBJ2-7	CAIRTSGSDSYEQYF
NA	TRBV29-1	TRBJ2-2	CSVEGPTGELFF
NA	TRBV7-9	TRBJ1-2	CASSTAGGGKGYTF
once	TRBV5-1	TRBJ2-5	CASSLLGSSGQETQYF
NA	TRBV28	TRBJ2-1	CASSFAGKGYLGYNEQFF
NA	TRBV29-1	TRBJ2-3	CSIRSSGGTDTQYF
NA	TRBV7-9	TRBJ2-3	CASSFWETDTQYF